The next 21 T cell receptor beta chains were all read from a single sample in a study of response to subunit inactivated influenza vaccine. A single record per CDR3 protein comes from TCRdb applying MiXCR to the RT-PCR reads. There are about 650,000 distinct CDR3 sequences in the sample; around 13% occur only once, and around 7.6% lies in the top ten. The specimen was PBMCs from blood, collected around 15 days before vaccination. Receptors were obtained from a man between 50 and 59 years old who received an inactivated influenza vaccine.

This clonotype was recorded a few times. This chain connects TRBV7-2 to TRBJ2-5; 7 bases line up with TRBD1. After removal of 1 base from V and 7 bases from J, the junction contained 9 bases not matched to a gene. CDR3 length: 15 amino acids. From germline, CDR1 is SGHTA and CDR2 FQGNSA. CDR3 amino acids: CASSLDPRQGATQYF. In DNA form, the CDR3 reads TGTGCCAGCAGCTTAGATCCGAGACAGGGTGCGACCCAGTACTTC.

This chain connects TRBV15 to TRBJ2-5, with 10 positions matching TRBD1. This CDR3 comprises 17 residues. Looked up from germline, CDR1 is LNHNV and CDR2 is YYDKDF (reference sequence). V lost 1 base, J lost 2 bases, and 7 bases stayed unmatched. The CDR3 DNA sequence: TGTGCCACCAGCAGAGGCGCGGACAGGGGGGCTCAAGAGACCCAGTACTTC. Translation gives CATSRGADRGAQETQYF.

This clonotype was recorded many times. This rearrangement joins TRBV28 to TRBJ2-5; 9 positions agree with TRBD2. The trim removed 5 bases at V and 4 bases at J, leaving 11 bases unmatched. CDR3 length: 16 residues. Germline CDR1 and CDR2: MDHEN and SYDVKM. The CDR3 nucleotides read TGTGCCAGCAGTAATGGACTAGCGAGGGGTAGAGAGACCCAGTACTTC. It encodes CASSNGLARGRETQYF.

J is TRBJ2-1 and V is TRBV20-1; 11 bases are a match to TRBD2. The germline gives CDR1 DFQATT, CDR2 SNEGSKA (reference sequence). The CDR3 extends over 15 amino acids. The trim removed 4 bases at V and 4 bases at J, leaving 6 bases unmatched. The CDR3: CSAIPGLAAYNEQFF. In DNA form, the CDR3 reads TGCAGTGCTATTCCGGGACTAGCGGCTTACAATGAGCAGTTCTTC.

V usage is TRBV12-3 or TRBV12-4 and J usage is TRBJ1-1; D is perhaps TRBD1 (5 bases). Trimming cost V 7 bases and J 5 bases, with 23 bases left between them. The CDR3 contains 16 residues. The CDR3: CASTPRNHRAGTEAFF. The CDR3 region has the DNA TGTGCCAGCACCCCGCGGAATCACCGGGCAGGGACTGAAGCTTTCTTT.

This clonotype turned up a few times. At one of its ends the junction is not consistent with the germline gene, which may arise from a read error. V and J are TRBV5-1 and TRBJ2-1; 7 bases agree with TRBD2. This CDR3 has 16 amino acids. CDR1 is SGHRS and CDR2 is YFSETQ in the germline V gene. The DNA for the CDR3 is TGTGCCAGCAGCTTGGGAGGCGGGGGCTCCTACAATGAGCAGTTCTTC. This encodes CASSLGGGGSYNEQFF.

This clonotype occurred a few times. The chain employs TRBV12-3 or TRBV12-4 and TRBJ2-2; D is ambiguous. Trimming left V 6 bases short and J 5 bases short, with 10 bases between. The length of the CDR3 is 13 residues. CDR3 protein: CASRTTLTGELFF. Here the CDR3 DNA reads TGTGCCAGCAGGACGACTCTGACCGGGGAGCTGTTTTTT.

The chain has TRBV28 and TRBJ2-7; 8 bases agree with TRBD1. The J segment lost 2 bases and the V segment lost 3 bases, leaving 3 bases of the junction unmatched. There are 14 residues in the CDR3. CDR1 and CDR2 (germline): MDHEN, SYDVKM. CDR3 bases: TGTGCCAGCAGTTTGCGCAGGGGGCCCTACGAGCAGTACTTC. Translation: CASSLRRGPYEQYF.

Regarding this clonotype: A much larger clone lies one base from this, so it may be a read error. The V call is TRBV20-1, the J call TRBJ2-1; D remains ambiguous. Trimming pared 3 bases from V and 4 bases from J, leaving 10 bases between. CDR3 length: 13 residues. The germline V gene encodes CDR1 DFQATT and CDR2 SNEGSKA (reference sequence). The CDR3 DNA follows: TGCAGTGCTAGCGTCGAGGCTTACAATGAGCAGTTCTTC. It is translated as CSASVEAYNEQFF.

The chain recombines TRBV7-9 with TRBJ2-7; 13 bases agree with TRBD2. The germline CDR1 and CDR2 sequences are SEHNR and FQNEAQ (reference sequence). J lost 6 bases, V lost 4 bases, and 3 bases had no gene match. The CDR3 loop spans 14 amino acids. Written as DNA, the CDR3 is TGTGCCAGCAGCTCGTGGACTAGCGGGAGCGAGCAGTACTTC. Its translation is CASSSWTSGSEQYF.

The V and J genes are TRBV4-2 and TRBJ2-1, with D possibly being TRBD2 (5 bases). This CDR3 comprises 14 residues. V was trimmed by 0 bases and J by 9 bases, leaving 12 bases between them. In germline, CDR1 is LGHNA, CDR2 YNFKEQ. CDR3: CASSQEVSSGEQFF. CDR3 sequence (DNA): TGTGCCAGCAGCCAAGAAGTCTCAAGCGGTGAGCAGTTCTTC.

This clonotype was counted at least ten times. The chain uses TRBV6-2 or TRBV6-3 and TRBJ1-2; D not resolved. This CDR3 has 14 residues. Trimming removed 7 bases at V and 0 bases at J, with 12 bases between. In germline, CDR1 is MNHEY, CDR2 SVGEGT. This CDR3 reads CASTSTPANYGYTF. The CDR3 nucleotides read TGTGCCAGCACTTCGACACCGGCTAACTATGGCTACACCTTC.

The rearrangement uses TRBV10-1 and TRBJ1-1; D call uncertain. V shed 6 bases and J shed 5 bases, with 19 bases lying between them. This CDR3 region has 15 residues. Germline CDR1 WNHNN, CDR2 SYGVQD (reference sequence). Here the CDR3 DNA reads TGCGCCAGCAGAATGGACGCGGTCTATGAGACTGAAGCTTTCTTT. Translation gives CASRMDAVYETEAFF.

This clonotype has just a few counts. The chain carries TRBV2 and TRBJ1-6, with a weak D call TRBD1 (6 bases). The CDR3 length is 13 residues. Trimming left V 7 bases short and J 7 bases short, with 11 bases between. Germline CDR1 SNHLY, CDR2 FYNNEI. CDR3 DNA sequence: TGTGCCAGCAAGGACAGCCCGAATTCACCCCTCCACTTT. As protein: CASKDSPNSPLHF.

The V call is TRBV20-1, the J call TRBJ2-1, with TRBD2 identical over 11 bases. The V gene's germline CDR1 is DFQATT and CDR2 SNEGSKA (reference sequence). Germline trimming cut 3 bases from V and 2 bases from J; bases unmatched to any gene: 12. The CDR3 contains 18 residues. In DNA, the CDR3 is TGCAGTGCTAGGTCCAAACTAGCGGGGGCCCCACCCTACAATGAGCAGTTCTTC. It encodes CSARSKLAGAPPYNEQFF.

This chain connects TRBV10-3 to TRBJ2-5; 9 positions match TRBD2. The V segment lost 2 bases and the J segment 4 bases; nucleotides outside the gene matches: 8. Germline V gene lookup returns CDR1 ENHRY and CDR2 SYGVKD. This CDR3 has 16 residues. CDR3 DNA: TGTGCCATCAGTGAGGCTAGCGGGATTTATGGAGAGACCCAGTACTTC. Its protein product is CAISEASGIYGETQYF.

The V and J genes are TRBV7-2 and TRBJ2-1, with a tentative D call TRBD1 (7 bases). This CDR3 region has 16 residues. Germline lookup yields CDR1 SGHTA and CDR2 FQGNSA. V lost 2 bases to trimming and J lost 6 bases, with 17 bases between them. The CDR3 is CASSLWGAPGGNEQFF. The CDR3 DNA reads as TGTGCCAGCAGCTTATGGGGGGCCCCAGGGGGCAATGAGCAGTTCTTC.

This clonotype was seen more than once but under ten times. This chain joins TRBV29-1 and TRBJ1-2; no clear D. V lost 1 base and J 7 bases, leaving 10 bases between the germline ends. CDR1 is SQVTM, CDR2 ANQGSEA, per germline. CDR3 size: 12 residues. The CDR3 loop reads CSVEAGSGGYTF. CDR3 nucleotides: TGCAGCGTTGAAGCGGGGTCCGGTGGCTACACCTTC.

V is TRBV4-3 and J is TRBJ2-3, with D perhaps matching TRBD2 (6 bases). The CDR3 runs 14 residues. CDR1 is LGHNA, CDR2 YSLEER, per germline. V gave up 4 bases and J gave up 2 bases, with 10 bases separating them. The CDR3 DNA reads as TGCGCCAGCAGCCCCCGGGGACTCACAGATACGCAGTATTTT. Its translation is CASSPRGLTDTQYF.

This clonotype showed up just a few times. The chain has TRBV20-1 and TRBJ1-6; possible D gene TRBD1, 6 bases. This CDR3 comprises 16 residues. V was shortened by 4 bases and J by 6 bases, with 19 bases between the two germline ends. Germline-derived CDR1 and CDR2 are DFQATT and SNEGSKA (reference sequence). CDR3 in DNA: TGCAGTGCTACGGAGATTACGGGACACCTTAATTCACCCCTCCACTTT. This codes for CSATEITGHLNSPLHF.

This clonotype was observed once. This chain links TRBV23-1 with TRBJ2-7, with 8 nucleotides matching TRBD1. TRBV23-1 is identified as an open reading frame with a role that is uncertain. After removal of 3 bases from V and 4 bases from J, the junction contained 8 bases not matched to a gene. The CDR3 loop spans 15 amino acids. The CDR3 reads CASSHGQGGNYEQYF. Written as DNA, the CDR3 is TGCGCCAGCAGTCACGGACAGGGTGGTAATTACGAGCAGTACTTC.